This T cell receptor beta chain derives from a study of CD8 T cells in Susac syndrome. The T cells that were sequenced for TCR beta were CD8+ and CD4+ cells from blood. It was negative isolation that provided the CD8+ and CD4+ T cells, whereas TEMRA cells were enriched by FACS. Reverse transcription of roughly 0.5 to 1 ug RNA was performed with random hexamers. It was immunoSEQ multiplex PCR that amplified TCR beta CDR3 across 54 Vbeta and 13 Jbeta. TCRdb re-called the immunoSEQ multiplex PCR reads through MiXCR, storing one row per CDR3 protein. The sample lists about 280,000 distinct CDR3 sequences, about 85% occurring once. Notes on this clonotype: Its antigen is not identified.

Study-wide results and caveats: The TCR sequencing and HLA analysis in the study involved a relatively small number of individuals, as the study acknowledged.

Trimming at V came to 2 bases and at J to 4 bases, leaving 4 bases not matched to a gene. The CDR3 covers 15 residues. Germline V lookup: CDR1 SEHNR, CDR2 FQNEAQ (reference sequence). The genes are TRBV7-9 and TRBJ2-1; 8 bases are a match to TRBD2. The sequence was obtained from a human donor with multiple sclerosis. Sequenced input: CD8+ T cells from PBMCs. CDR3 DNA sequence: TGTGCCAGCAGCTTACCTGGGACTAGATACAATGAGCAGTTCTTC. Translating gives CASSLPGTRYNEQFF.